This T cell receptor beta chain was retrieved from a study of OX40 agonist ivuxolimab in advanced cancers. Study details: Antecedent anti-PD-1, anti-PD-L1 or anti-CTLA-4 therapy was permissible, with over 35% having received some.

The repertoire was sequenced with immunoSEQ multiplex PCR; TCRdb's copy has only in-frame clones and lacks some. The repertoire has roughly 66,000 clones, less than 90% of them found once; the top ten carry about 2.3%. Losses at the gene ends were 6 bases for V and 5 bases for J; bases not matched to a gene: 7. CDR3 length: 14 residues. Germline CDR1 reads SNHLY; CDR2 reads FYNNEI. The clonotype comes from an adult with an advanced solid tumor such as melanoma, head and neck, liver or kidney cancer. The rearrangement uses TRBV2 and TRBJ2-1, with 7 bases that match TRBD1. This specimen was CD4+ or CD8+ T cells sorted from blood, taken in a trial of the OX40 agonist ivuxolimab. The CDR3 reads CASSRQGTDNEQFF. The DNA for the CDR3 is TGTGCCAGCAGCCGACAGGGTACAGACAATGAGCAGTTCTTC.